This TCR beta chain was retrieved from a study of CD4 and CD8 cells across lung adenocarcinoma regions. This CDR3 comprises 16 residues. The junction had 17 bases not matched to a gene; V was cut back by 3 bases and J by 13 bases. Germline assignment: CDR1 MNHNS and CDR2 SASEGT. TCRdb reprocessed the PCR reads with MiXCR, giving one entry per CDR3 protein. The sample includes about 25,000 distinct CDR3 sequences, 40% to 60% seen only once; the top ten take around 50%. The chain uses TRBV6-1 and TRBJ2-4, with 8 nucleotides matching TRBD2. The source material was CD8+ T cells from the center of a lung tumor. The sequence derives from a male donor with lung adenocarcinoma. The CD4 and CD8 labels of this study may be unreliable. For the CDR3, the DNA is TGTGCCAGCAGTGAGCGGAGGGGCGGGAGGAATAGCATCCAGTACTTC. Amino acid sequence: CASSERRGGRNSIQYF.